This T cell receptor (beta chain) derives from a study of cytomegalovirus exposure and HLA in healthy donors. Vbeta (60) and Jbeta (13) primers were used in the PCR. The repertoire was sequenced with immunoSEQ multiplex PCR; TCRdb's copy has only in-frame clones and lacks some. The table records 150,000 to 200,000 clones, about four fifths of them present only once. The table lists this clone with a count of one. Material for sequencing was PBMCs. The clonotype was recovered from a woman aged 25 to 39 in good health and CMV-seronegative.

For the CDR3, the DNA is TGCGCCAGCAGGGCTCCACCCCTCAATGAGCAGTTCTTC. Its protein is CASRAPPLNEQFF. The chain has TRBV5-1 and TRBJ2-1, with unresolved D. Trimming took off 5 bases at V and 6 bases at J, with 12 bases between the two ends. CDR3 length: 13 amino acids. Germline V gene data show CDR1 as SGHRS and CDR2 as YFSETQ.